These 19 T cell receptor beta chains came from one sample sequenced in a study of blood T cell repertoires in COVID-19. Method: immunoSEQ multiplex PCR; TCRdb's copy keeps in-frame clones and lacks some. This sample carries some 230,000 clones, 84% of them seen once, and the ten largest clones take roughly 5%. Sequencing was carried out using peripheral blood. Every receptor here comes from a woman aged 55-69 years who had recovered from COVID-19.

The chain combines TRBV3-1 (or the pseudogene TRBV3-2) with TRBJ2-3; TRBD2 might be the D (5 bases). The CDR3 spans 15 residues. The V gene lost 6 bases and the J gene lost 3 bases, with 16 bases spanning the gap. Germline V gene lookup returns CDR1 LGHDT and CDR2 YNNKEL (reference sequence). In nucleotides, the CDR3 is TGTGCCAGCAGTCAGCCCCGCGGGCTGACAGATACGCAGTATTTT. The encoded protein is CASSQPRGLTDTQYF.

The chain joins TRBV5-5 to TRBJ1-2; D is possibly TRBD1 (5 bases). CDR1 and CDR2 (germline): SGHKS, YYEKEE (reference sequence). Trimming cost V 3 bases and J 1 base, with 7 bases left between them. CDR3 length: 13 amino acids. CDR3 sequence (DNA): TGTGCCAGCAGCTCGGACATTAACTATGGCTACACCTTC. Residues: CASSSDINYGYTF.

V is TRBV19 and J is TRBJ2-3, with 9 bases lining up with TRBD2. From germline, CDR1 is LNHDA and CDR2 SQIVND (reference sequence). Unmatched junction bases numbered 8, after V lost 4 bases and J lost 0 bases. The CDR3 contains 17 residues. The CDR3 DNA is TGTGCCAGTAGTACGATCCTAGCGGGGAGTAGCACAGATACGCAGTATTTT. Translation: CASSTILAGSSTDTQYF.

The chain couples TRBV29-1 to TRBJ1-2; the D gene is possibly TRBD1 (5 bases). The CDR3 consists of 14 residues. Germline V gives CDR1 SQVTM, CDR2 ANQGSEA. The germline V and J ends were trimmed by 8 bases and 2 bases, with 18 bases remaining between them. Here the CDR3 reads CSSFGGAQNYGYTF. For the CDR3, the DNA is TGCAGCTCTTTTGGTGGGGCTCAGAACTATGGCTACACCTTC.

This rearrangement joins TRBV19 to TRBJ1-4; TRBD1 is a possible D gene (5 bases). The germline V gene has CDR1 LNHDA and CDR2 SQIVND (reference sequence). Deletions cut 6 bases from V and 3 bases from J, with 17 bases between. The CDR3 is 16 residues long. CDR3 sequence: CASSLGGGTANEKLFF. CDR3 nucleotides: TGTGCCAGTAGCTTGGGCGGGGGGACGGCTAATGAAAAACTGTTTTTT.

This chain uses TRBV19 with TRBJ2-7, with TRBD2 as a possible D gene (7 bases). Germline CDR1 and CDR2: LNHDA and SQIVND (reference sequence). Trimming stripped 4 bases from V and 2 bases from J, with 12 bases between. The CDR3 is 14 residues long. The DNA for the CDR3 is TGTGCCAGTAGTAGGCGGGGGCCCACCTACGAGCAGTACTTC. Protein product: CASSRRGPTYEQYF.

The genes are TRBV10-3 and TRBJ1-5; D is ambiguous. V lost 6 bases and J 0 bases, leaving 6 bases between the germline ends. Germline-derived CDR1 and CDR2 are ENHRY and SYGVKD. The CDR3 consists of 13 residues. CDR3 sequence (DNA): TGTGCCATCAGGCGGGATAGCAATCAGCCCCAGCATTTT. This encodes CAIRRDSNQPQHF.

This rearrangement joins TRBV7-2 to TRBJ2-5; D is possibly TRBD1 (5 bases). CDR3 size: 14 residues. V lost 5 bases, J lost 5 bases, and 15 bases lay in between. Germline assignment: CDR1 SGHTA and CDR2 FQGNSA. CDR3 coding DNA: TGTGCCAGCAGCCCCGCGAAGGGGCGGGAGACCCAGTACTTC. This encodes CASSPAKGRETQYF.

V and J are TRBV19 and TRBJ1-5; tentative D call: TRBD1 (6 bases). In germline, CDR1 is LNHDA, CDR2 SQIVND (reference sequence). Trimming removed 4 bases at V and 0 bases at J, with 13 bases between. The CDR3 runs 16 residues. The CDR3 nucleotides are TGTGCCAGTAGTACGGACAGAGCATATAGCAATCAGCCCCAGCATTTT. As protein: CASSTDRAYSNQPQHF.

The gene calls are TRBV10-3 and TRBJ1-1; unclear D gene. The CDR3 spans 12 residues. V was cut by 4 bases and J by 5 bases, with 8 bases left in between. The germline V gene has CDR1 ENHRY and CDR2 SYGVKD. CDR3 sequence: CAISGRGTEAFF. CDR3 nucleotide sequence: TGTGCCATCAGTGGTCGGGGTACTGAAGCTTTCTTT.

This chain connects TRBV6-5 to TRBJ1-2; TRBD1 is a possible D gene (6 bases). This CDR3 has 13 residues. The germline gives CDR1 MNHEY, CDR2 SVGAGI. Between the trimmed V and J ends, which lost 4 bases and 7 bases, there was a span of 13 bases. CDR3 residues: CASSWGGGAGYTF. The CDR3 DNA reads TGTGCCAGCAGTTGGGGAGGGGGGGCTGGCTACACCTTC.

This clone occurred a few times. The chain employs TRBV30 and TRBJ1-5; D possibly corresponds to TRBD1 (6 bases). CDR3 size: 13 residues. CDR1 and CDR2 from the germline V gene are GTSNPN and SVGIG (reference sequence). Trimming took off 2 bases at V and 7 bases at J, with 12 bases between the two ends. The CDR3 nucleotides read TGTGCCTGGAGTACGGGGGGGCGGCAGCCCCAGCATTTT. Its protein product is CAWSTGGRQPQHF.

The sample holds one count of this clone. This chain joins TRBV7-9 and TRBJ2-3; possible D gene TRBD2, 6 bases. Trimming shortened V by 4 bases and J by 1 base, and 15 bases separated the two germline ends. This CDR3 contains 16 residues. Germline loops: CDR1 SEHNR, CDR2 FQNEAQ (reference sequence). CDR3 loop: CASSSSRGGRTDTQYF. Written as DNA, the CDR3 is TGTGCCAGCAGCTCCTCGAGGGGAGGCCGCACAGATACGCAGTATTTT. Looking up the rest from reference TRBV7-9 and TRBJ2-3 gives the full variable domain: DTGVSQNPRHKITKRGQNVTFRCDPISEHNRLYWYRQTLGQGPEFLTYFQNEAQLEKSRLLSDRFSAERPKGSFSTLEIQRTEQGDSAMYLCASSSSRGGRTDTQYFGPGTRLTVL.

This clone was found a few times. The CDR3 nucleotides read TGCAGCGTTGTAGTCCAGGGGGGCAATGAGCAGTTCTTC. This translates into CSVVVQGGNEQFF. The chain joins TRBV29-1 to TRBJ2-1, with D possibly TRBD1 on 7 matching bases. Between the trimmed V and J ends, which lost 4 bases and 6 bases, there was a span of 13 bases. Germline assignment: CDR1 SQVTM and CDR2 ANQGSEA. This CDR3 comprises 13 residues.

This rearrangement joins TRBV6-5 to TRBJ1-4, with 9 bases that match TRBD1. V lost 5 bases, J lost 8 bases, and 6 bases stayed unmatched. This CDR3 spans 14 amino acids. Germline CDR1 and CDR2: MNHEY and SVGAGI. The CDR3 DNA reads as TGTGCCAGCAGTACAGGGGGCTCGGAGGAAAAACTGTTTTTT. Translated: CASSTGGSEEKLFF.

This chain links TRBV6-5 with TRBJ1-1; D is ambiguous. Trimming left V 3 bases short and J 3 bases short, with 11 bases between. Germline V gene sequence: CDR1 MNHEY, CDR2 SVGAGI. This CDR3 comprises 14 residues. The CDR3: CASSYRTDYTEAFF. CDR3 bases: TGTGCCAGCAGTTATCGGACGGACTACACTGAAGCTTTCTTT.

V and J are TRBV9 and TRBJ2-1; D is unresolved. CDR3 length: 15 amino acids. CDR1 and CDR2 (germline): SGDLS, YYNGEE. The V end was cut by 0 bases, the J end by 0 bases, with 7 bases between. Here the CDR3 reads CASSVVPGSYNEQFF. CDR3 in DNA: TGTGCCAGCAGCGTAGTGCCAGGCTCCTACAATGAGCAGTTCTTC.

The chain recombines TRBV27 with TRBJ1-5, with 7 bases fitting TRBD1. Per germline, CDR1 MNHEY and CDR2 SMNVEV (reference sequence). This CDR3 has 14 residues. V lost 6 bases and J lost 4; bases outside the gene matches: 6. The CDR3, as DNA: TGTGCCAGCAGATATAGACAGGGAAATCAGCCCCAGCATTTT. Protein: CASRYRQGNQPQHF.

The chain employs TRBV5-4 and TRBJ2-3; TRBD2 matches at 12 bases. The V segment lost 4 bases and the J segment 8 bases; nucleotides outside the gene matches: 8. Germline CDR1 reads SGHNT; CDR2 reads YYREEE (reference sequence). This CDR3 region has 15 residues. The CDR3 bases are TGTGCCAGCAGCACCAGACTAGCGGGGGAGGCTACGCAGTATTTT. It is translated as CASSTRLAGEATQYF.